This paragraph reports one TCR beta chain. Multiplex touch-down PCR amplified TRB using TRB-A and TRB-B pools in one tube. TCRdb reprocessed the multiplex PCR reads, keeping one entry per CDR3 protein, no DNA. This sample's clone table lists fewer than 4,000 distinct CDR3 sequences. TRB was amplified from around 250 ng of peripheral blood genomic DNA per sample. The data were obtained in a study of T cell clusters in autoimmune cytopenias. The V gene's germline CDR1 is WNHNN and CDR2 SYGVQD (reference sequence). The CDR3 is 12 residues long. These data were also reused for a study on T cell repertoires in aging, cancer and after chemotherapy.

This TCR came from a human donor in good health. Sequenced: peripheral blood. The V call is TRBV10-1, the J call TRBJ2-2. The CDR3 region is CASSQNTGELFF.